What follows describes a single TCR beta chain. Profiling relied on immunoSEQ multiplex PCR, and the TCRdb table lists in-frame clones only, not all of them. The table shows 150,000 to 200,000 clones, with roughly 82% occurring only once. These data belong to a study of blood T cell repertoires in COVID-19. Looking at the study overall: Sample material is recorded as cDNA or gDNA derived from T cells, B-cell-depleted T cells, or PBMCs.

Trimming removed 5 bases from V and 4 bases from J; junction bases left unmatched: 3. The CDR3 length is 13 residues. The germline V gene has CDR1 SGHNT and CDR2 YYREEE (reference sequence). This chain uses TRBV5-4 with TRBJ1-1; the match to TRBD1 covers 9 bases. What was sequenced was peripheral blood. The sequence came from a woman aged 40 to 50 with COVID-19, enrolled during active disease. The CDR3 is CASRMDRGTEAFF. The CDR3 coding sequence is TGTGCCAGCAGGATGGACAGGGGCACTGAAGCTTTCTTT. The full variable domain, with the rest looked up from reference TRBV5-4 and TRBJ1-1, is ETGVTQSPTHLIKTRGQQVTLRCSSQSGHNTVSWYQQALGQGPQFIFQYYREEENGRGNFPPRFSGLQFPNYSSELNVNALELDDSALYLCASRMDRGTEAFFGQGTRLTVV.